The 2 T cell receptor beta chains in this list originate from one sample, sequenced in a study of blood T cell repertoires in COVID-19. The table came from immunoSEQ multiplex PCR; TCRdb's copy has only in-frame clones and leaves some out. Counted here are about 280,000 clones, about four fifths occurring once; the ten biggest clones make up over 9%. The sequenced sample consisted of peripheral blood. All receptors derive from a woman aged 50 to 65 who had recovered from COVID-19.

J is TRBJ2-1 and V is TRBV7-2; 7 nucleotides line up with TRBD2. Trimming removed 5 bases from V and 7 bases from J; junction bases left unmatched: 11. CDR1 is SGHTA and CDR2 is FQGNSA in the germline V gene. The CDR3 runs 15 residues. CDR3 DNA: TGTGCCAGCAGCCCAGCAGGCGGGAGAATTAATGAGCAGTTCTTC. It encodes CASSPAGGRINEQFF.

This chain uses TRBV9 with TRBJ2-1; TRBD2 agrees at 9 bases. This CDR3 is built from 15 residues. CDR1 SGDLS and CDR2 YYNGEE come from the germline V gene. V lost 3 bases, J lost 4 bases, and 5 bases stayed unmatched. The CDR3 is CASSGRSGGYNEQFF. The CDR3 nucleotides read TGTGCCAGCAGCGGGCGTAGCGGGGGATACAATGAGCAGTTCTTC.